The present T cell receptor (beta chain) was sequenced within a study of cytomegalovirus exposure and HLA in healthy donors. As regards this clone: Its antigen is as yet unknown.

Amplification used 60 Vbeta primers and 13 Jbeta primers. The repertoire was sequenced with immunoSEQ multiplex PCR; TCRdb's copy has only in-frame clones and lacks some. The table shows 90,000 to 150,000 clones, with 55% to 65% occurring only once. V was shortened by 0 bases and J by 1 base, with 7 bases between the two germline ends. This CDR3 is built from 15 residues. Germline V gene data show CDR1 as SGHRS and CDR2 as YFSETQ. Healthy bone marrow donors supplied every sample. The study's findings and limits: Rare TCR sequences dominated, though some public TCRs recurred in many donors.

The sequence derives from a man between 35 and 55 years old in good health and CMV-seropositive. The sample taken for sequencing was PBMCs. This rearrangement joins TRBV5-1 to TRBJ2-2, with D perhaps matching TRBD2 (6 bases). CDR3 in amino acids: CASSLVSGNTGELFF. The CDR3 DNA is TGCGCCAGCAGCTTGGTTAGCGGGAACACCGGGGAGCTGTTTTTT. The full variable domain, in which reference TRBV5-1 and TRBJ2-2 provide the parts outside the CDR3, is KAGVTQTPRYLIKTRGQQVTLSCSPISGHRSVSWYQQTPGQGLQFLFEYFSETQRNKGNFPGRFSGRQFSNSRSEMNVSTLELGDSALYLCASSLVSGNTGELFFGEGSRLTVL.